The entry that follows covers one TCR beta chain sequence. Its antigen is unidentified. This entry comes from a study of blood T cells in healthy people across ages. Findings and caveats of the study: Estimates based on one million T cells were treated as lower bounds.

Donors each provided 7.5 to 10 milliliters of peripheral blood. The V and J ends lost 7 bases and 2 bases respectively, with 12 bases between them. CDR1 and CDR2 (germline): MNHNS, SASEGT. The CDR3 covers 13 residues. It was with a sample-barcoded 5' primer and a J-beta primer mix that a second PCR of roughly 7 to 12 cycles was run. Each TCR beta cDNA got a 12-nucleotide random molecular identifier. TCRdb used MiXCR to reprocess the 5' RACE reads, holding one entry per CDR3 protein. The data show under 2 million distinct CDR3 sequences, around 35% seen once. Sequenced input: blood. This TCR derives from a woman aged 25 to 39 in good health. The chain joins TRBV6-1 to TRBJ2-7, with D uncertain. CDR3 DNA: TGTGCCAGCAACCCGGACCTAGCCTACGAGCAGTACTTC. This encodes CASNPDLAYEQYF.